This T cell receptor (beta chain) comes out of a study of CD4+ T cells in melanoma. Study-wide results and caveats: CD8+ T cell, macrophage and B cell function reportedly correlated with neoantigen-specific CD4+ T cells. Diverse differentiation states were reported for melanoma neoantigen-specific CD4+ T cells.

This CDR3 region has 16 residues. V lost 4 bases to trimming and J lost 7 bases, with 20 bases between them. CDR1 MDHEN and CDR2 SYDVKM come from the germline V gene. Remarks on this clone: Its antigen is unknown.

Sequencing was performed with immunoSEQ multiplex PCR; in TCRdb, only in-frame clones are kept and a portion is missing. The specimen's table records about 79 clones. Sequenced sample: a T cell line or clone, from whole sample or a sorted T cell fraction (not recorded which). This sequence was found in a human donor with melanoma. Some clones in this sample may be carry-over from other donors' samples. The chain links TRBV28 to TRBJ2-1, with D perhaps being TRBD1 or TRBD2 (5 bases each). The CDR3, as DNA: TGTGCCAGCAGTTCCCCCACGGGGCGTCGAGGGAATGAGCAGTTCTTC. Encoded protein: CASSSPTGRRGNEQFF. Full variable domain (remainder filled in from reference TRBV28 and TRBJ2-1): DVKVTQSSRYLVKRTGEKVFLECVQDMDHENMFWYRQDPGLGLRLIYFSYDVKMKEKGDIPEGYSVSREKKERFSLILESASTNQTSMYLCASSSPTGRRGNEQFFGPGTRLTVL.